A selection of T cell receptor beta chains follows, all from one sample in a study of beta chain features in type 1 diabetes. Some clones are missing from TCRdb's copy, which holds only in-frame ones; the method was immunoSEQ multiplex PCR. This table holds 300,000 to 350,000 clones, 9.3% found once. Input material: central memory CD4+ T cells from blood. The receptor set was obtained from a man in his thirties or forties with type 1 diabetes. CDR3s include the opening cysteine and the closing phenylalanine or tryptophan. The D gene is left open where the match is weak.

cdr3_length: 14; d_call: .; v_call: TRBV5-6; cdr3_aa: CASSFAAVIWGAFF
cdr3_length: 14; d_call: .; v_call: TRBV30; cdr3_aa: CAGNSEARSIEQFF
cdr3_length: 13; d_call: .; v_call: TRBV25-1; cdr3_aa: CATSGSFGGEQYF
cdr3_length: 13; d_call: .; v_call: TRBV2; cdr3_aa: CASSGDGNQPQHF
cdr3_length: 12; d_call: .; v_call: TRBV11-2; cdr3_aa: CASSLDPYEQYF
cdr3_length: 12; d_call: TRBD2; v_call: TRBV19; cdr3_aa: CASSGVLAGTYF
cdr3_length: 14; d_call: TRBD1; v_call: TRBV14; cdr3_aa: CASSQGTGAYEQYF
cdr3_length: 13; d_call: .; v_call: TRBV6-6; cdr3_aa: CASSGGSNEKLFF
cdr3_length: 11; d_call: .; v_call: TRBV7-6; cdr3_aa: CASRGAGEQYF
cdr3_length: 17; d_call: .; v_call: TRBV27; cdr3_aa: CASTNGRARTVQETQYF
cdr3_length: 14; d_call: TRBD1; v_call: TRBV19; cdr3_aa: CASNLGTGEYGYTF
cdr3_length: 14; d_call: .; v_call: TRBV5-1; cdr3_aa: CASSQQGRNPEAFF
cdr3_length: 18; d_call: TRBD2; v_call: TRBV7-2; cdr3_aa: CASSVREAGTSGGREQFF
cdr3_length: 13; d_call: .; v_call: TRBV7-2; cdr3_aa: CASSFDSHQPQHF
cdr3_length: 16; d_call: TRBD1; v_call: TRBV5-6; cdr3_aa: CASSLPGQGPHNEQFF
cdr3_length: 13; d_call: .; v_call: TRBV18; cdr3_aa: CASSRGDNQPQHF
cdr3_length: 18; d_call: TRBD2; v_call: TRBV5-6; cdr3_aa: CASSLGLAGGRPYNEQFF
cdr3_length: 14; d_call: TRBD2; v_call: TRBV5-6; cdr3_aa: CASSTSGGGGEQFF
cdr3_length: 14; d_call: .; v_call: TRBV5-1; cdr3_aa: CASSPRGDQETQYF
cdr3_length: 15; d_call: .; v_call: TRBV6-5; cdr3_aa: CASSPRQPTNEKLFF